The source of this TCR beta chain is a study of regulatory T cells in long-lasting Graves disease (dated by TCRdb to the early 2020s). Describing the broader study: Persistent Graves' disease was defined as persistently positive TSH receptor autoantibodies together with antithyroid drug treatment for over 5 years. The study was registered as a clinical trial and conducted in China. A total of 33 samples were covered by TCR sequencing, comprising roughly 13 persistent and around 20 newly diagnosed Graves' disease patients. Antithyroid drugs had been taken for 8.5 to 13 years on average by persistent Graves' disease patients in the clinical cohort. This study used TCR sequencing and RNA sequencing of peripheral blood to compare persistent Graves' disease patients against newly diagnosed Graves' disease patients. Broad study findings and their caveats: Only peripheral blood was studied, because thyroid tissue, the primary lesion, was inaccessible. As a limitation, the authors acknowledged that the small sample size may reduce accuracy. Patients with persistent disease shared more public clonotypes (approximately 2,500) than newly diagnosed patients did (approximately 1,000). TRBV28, TRBJ1-2 and TRBJ2-5 were preferentially used in persistent disease, while TRBV20-1 and TRBJ2-1 were favored in newly diagnosed disease. Sequencing and analysis were restricted to the TCR beta chain. Lower TCR Shannon entropy and fewer highly expanded clones were observed in persistent Graves' disease patients than in newly diagnosed patients, which suggested clonal expansion.

Explained via the paper, the time point label denotes: persistent/refractory GD, antithyroid drugs over 5 years with positive TRAb. RNA was extracted from PBMCs in TRIzol for both TCR sequencing and RNA sequencing. The diagnosis of Graves' disease was made according to American Thyroid Association guidelines. Patients for the study were recruited at an endocrinology department in Xi'an, China. From each patient, around 8.3 milliliters of peripheral blood was collected into an EDTA anticoagulant tube. Ficoll Paque Plus density gradient separation was used to isolate PBMCs, and no further T cell sorting was performed. An Agilent 2100 Bioanalyzer and agarose gel were used to assess RNA quality, and a NanoDrop 2000 was used to measure RNA concentration. Library preparation was by multiplex PCR. Sequencer: Illumina HiSeq 4000. iRepertoire HTBI primers and Arm-PCR amplification of CDR3 regions were used to construct TCR beta libraries. Before sequencing, the PCR products underwent gel purification. The source study handled its data this way. A total of some 60 TRBV and about 13 TRBJ segments were identified across samples and were used for gene usage analysis of CDR3 amino acid clonotypes. Filtered high-quality paired reads were merged into contigs using COPE and FqMerger. BLAST was used to align contigs to the IMGT TRBV, TRBD and TRBJ reference genes, and CDR3 was defined following IMGT. Any clonotype with a frequency above 0.1% was counted as a highly expanded clone. Repertoire diversity was measured by Shannon entropy, and V-J evenness by the Gini coefficient. Clonotypes shared by more than one individual were considered public. TCRdb cleaned the public reads at Q25 with fastp, built clones with MiXCR and kept in-frame beta chains. Identical CDR3 protein sequences are pooled into one entry, listed with their most common genes and DNA. The V and J calls were determined by TCRdb, not by the authors. Within this sample are a few hundred thousand distinct CDR3 sequences, with 20% to 25% of them counted one time only. Of the sample, 14% is held by the ten largest clones.

In the case of this clonotype: No cognate antigen has been identified for it. The sample holds no much larger clone one base away, and base qualities are not on file.

Cut back by 1 base and 1 base, the V and J ends lie 11 bases apart. The CDR3 sequence holds 15 residues, the cysteine and phenylalanine included. Here the CDR3 DNA is all that survives: 45 bases in frame from base 1. The germline V gene yields MNHNS for CDR1 and SASEGT for CDR2. The rearranged segments are TRBV6-1 and TRBJ2-7; the D gene may be TRBD1 or TRBD2, since each aligns over 5 bases. Material: peripheral blood mononuclear cells (PBMCs), obtained when the disease was refractory, from a patient treated with antithyroid drugs. This receptor was obtained from a female donor with Graves disease. The DNA sequence is as follows: TGTGCCAGCAGTGAAGGGTTGGGGGTGTCCTACGAGCAGTACTTC. Its protein reads: CASSEGLGVSYEQYF.